The clone carrying this T cell receptor (beta chain) was detected only a few times. Its antigen is not identified. The source of the sample is a study of glioma-infiltrating T cells. Trimming at V came to 0 bases and at J to 5 bases, leaving 6 bases not matched to a gene. CDR1 is MGHRA and CDR2 is YSYEKL in the germline V gene. The CDR3 totals 15 residues. The iRepertoire nested amplicon-rescue multiplex PCR amplified TCR alpha and beta CDR3s from RNA. Input was about 85-400 ng of tissue mRNA or PBMC total RNA. TCRdb itself ran the multiplex PCR reads through MiXCR, one entry per CDR3 protein. The repertoire has about 130,000 distinct CDR3 sequences, about 25% of them found once; the top ten carry about 30%. Study-wide results and caveats: Only very few CDR3 sequences appeared in both tissue and blood. Above-expected tissue-blood divergence occurred in all gliomas, most in low-grade ones.

V and J are TRBV4-1 and TRBJ2-5, with 7 bases identical to TRBD1. The clonotype originates from a human donor with low-grade glioma or glioblastoma, undergoing nonglioma brain surgery, or in good health (not recorded which). Sequencing used glioma tissue, nonneoplastic brain tissue, or PBMCs (not recorded which). CDR3 loop: CASSQEGQSSETQYF. CDR3 DNA: TGCGCCAGCAGCCAAGAGGGACAGTCCTCGGAGACCCAGTACTTC.